Below are 11 T cell receptor beta chains sequenced from a single sample in a study of T-cell reconstitution after alpha-beta-depleted transplantation in children. Preparation of the TCRbeta library was carried out with unique molecular identifiers. MiXCR, applied by TCRdb to the PCR reads, yields one record per CDR3 protein. The table has 750,000 to 950,000 distinct CDR3 sequences, 16% seen once. The sequenced sample was PBMCs, mostly from graft donor cells, obtained 360 days after TCRalphabeta/CD19-depleted stem cell transplant. The receptors derive from a male patient younger than 18 who had a stem cell transplant for acute lymphoblastic leukemia, so the T cells may come from the graft donor.

The chain joins TRBV10-3 to TRBJ2-7; possibly TRBD1 for D (7 bases). V dropped 8 bases and J dropped 0 bases, with 17 bases sitting between them. CDR1 is ENHRY and CDR2 is SYGVKD in the germline V gene. The CDR3 sequence is 15 residues long. CDR3 residues: CAISPGQGGSYEQYF. The CDR3, as DNA: TGTGCCATCTCGCCGGGGCAGGGGGGCTCCTACGAGCAGTACTTC.

The chain combines TRBV10-3 with TRBJ2-1, with 7 nucleotides matching TRBD1. The CDR3 is 15 amino acids. CDR1 and CDR2 from the germline V gene are ENHRY and SYGVKD. Germline trimming cut 6 bases from V and 0 bases from J; bases unmatched to any gene: 5. CDR3 in DNA: TGTGCCATCAGGGCAGGGGGTAGCTCCTACAATGAGCAGTTCTTC. This sequence encodes CAIRAGGSSYNEQFF.

This clonotype was observed a few times. The V call is TRBV27, the J call TRBJ2-7; D remains unclear. Germline V lookup: CDR1 MNHEY, CDR2 SMNVEV (reference sequence). CDR3 size: 14 residues. Trimming left V 4 bases short and J 5 bases short, with 15 bases between. The CDR3 loop is CASSSTATGHEQYF. CDR3 coding DNA: TGTGCCAGCAGTTCCACCGCGACGGGCCACGAGCAGTACTTC.

The rearrangement joins TRBV6-5 to TRBJ1-2; the D is unclear. The length of the CDR3 is 15 residues. Germline V gives CDR1 MNHEY, CDR2 SVGAGI. V gave up 2 bases and J gave up 4 bases, with 14 bases separating them. The chain's CDR3 is CASSYPQNFSYGYTF. CDR3 nucleotides: TGTGCCAGCAGTTACCCACAGAACTTTAGCTATGGCTACACCTTC.

The J gene is TRBJ1-2, the V gene TRBV6-5; D remains ambiguous. This CDR3 comprises 12 residues. In germline, CDR1 is MNHEY, CDR2 SVGAGI. Trimming removed 4 bases from V and 7 bases from J, with 10 bases in between. In DNA, the CDR3 is TGTGCCAGCAGTTTTAAGAGCGGTGGCTACACCTTC. Translating gives CASSFKSGGYTF.

CDR3 in amino acids: CASSLDRATHSGNTIYF. The CDR3 region has the DNA TGCGCCAGCAGCTTGGATCGGGCGACTCACTCTGGAAACACCATATATTTT. V gene TRBV5-1 combines with J gene TRBJ1-3, with no clear D. The V end was cut by 0 bases, the J end by 0 bases, with 13 bases between. In germline, CDR1 is SGHRS, CDR2 YFSETQ. The CDR3 is made up of 17 amino acids.

This clonotype occurred once. The V gene is TRBV24-1, the J gene TRBJ2-3; a weak D match, TRBD2 (6 bases). Between the trimmed V and J ends, which lost 3 bases and 2 bases, there was a span of 11 bases. Per the germline V gene, CDR1 is KGHDR and CDR2 is SFDVKD. This CDR3 spans 15 amino acids. CDR3 region: CATSDGGTVTDTQYF. The CDR3 DNA reads TGTGCCACCAGTGATGGGGGGACGGTCACAGATACGCAGTATTTT.

The sample holds a few counts of this clonotype. The V and J genes are TRBV4-1 and TRBJ2-5, with D tentatively TRBD1 (6 bases). Germline V lookup: CDR1 MGHRA, CDR2 YSYEKL. V shed 0 bases and J shed 2 bases, with 10 bases lying between them. The CDR3 runs to 15 residues. CDR3 bases: TGCGCCAGCAGCCAAGAATGGGGGCGACAAGAGACCCAGTACTTC. Residues: CASSQEWGRQETQYF.

This clonotype appeared a few times. The rearrangement links TRBV4-1 to TRBJ2-5, with 7 bases aligning to TRBD1. V lost 3 bases, J lost 0 bases, and 7 bases stayed unmatched. CDR3 length: 16 amino acids. Germline lookup yields CDR1 MGHRA and CDR2 YSYEKL. In nucleotides, the CDR3 is TGCGCCAGCAGCCACCTGGGACAGCCGAACCAAGAGACCCAGTACTTC. As protein: CASSHLGQPNQETQYF.

The sample holds a few counts of this clonotype. The V gene is TRBV7-6, the J gene TRBJ2-5; possibly TRBD2 for D (5 bases). Trimming stripped 5 bases from V and 6 bases from J, with 22 bases between. This CDR3 comprises 16 residues. CDR1 is SGHVS, CDR2 FNYEAQ, per germline. This chain's CDR3 is CASSTPRYGNKQTQYF. DNA of the CDR3: TGTGCCAGCAGCACCCCACGGTACGGGAACAAACAGACCCAGTACTTC.

This sequence joins TRBV18 and TRBJ2-1; 10 bases match TRBD2. Unmatched junction bases numbered 7, after V lost 2 bases and J lost 0 bases. Germline CDR1 KGHSH, CDR2 LQKENI. This CDR3 comprises 18 residues. The CDR3 sequence: CASSPSLAGASSYNEQFF. CDR3 in DNA: TGTGCCAGCTCACCAAGTCTAGCGGGAGCAAGCTCCTACAATGAGCAGTTCTTC. The full variable domain, in which reference TRBV18 and TRBJ2-1 provide the parts outside the CDR3, is NAGVMQNPRHLVRRRGQEARLRCSPMKGHSHVYWYRQLPEEGLKFMVYLQKENIIDESGMPKERFSAEFPKEGPSILRIQQVVRGDSAAYFCASSPSLAGASSYNEQFFGPGTRLTVL.